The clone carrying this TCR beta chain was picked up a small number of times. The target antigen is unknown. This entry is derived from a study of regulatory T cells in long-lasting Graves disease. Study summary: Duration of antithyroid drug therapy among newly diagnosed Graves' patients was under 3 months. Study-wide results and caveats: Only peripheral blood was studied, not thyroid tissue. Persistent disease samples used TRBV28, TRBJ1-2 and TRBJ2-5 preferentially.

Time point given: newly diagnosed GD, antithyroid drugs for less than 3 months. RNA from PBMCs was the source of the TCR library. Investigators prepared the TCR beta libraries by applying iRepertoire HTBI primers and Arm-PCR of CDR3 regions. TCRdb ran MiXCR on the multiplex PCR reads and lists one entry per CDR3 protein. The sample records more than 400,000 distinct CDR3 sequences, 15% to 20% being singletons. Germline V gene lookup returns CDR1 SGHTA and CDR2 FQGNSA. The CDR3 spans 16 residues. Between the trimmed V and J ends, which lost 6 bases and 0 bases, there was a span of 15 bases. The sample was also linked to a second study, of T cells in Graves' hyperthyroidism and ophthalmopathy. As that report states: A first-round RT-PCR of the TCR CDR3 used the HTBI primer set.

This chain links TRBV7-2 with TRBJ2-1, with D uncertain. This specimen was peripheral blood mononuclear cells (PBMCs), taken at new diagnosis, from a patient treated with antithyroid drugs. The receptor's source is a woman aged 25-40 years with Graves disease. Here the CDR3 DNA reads TGTGCCAGCAGTCCTATTAGTGGGTACTCCTACAATGAGCAGTTCTTC. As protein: CASSPISGYSYNEQFF. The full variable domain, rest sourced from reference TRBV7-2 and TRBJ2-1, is GAGVSQSPSNKVTEKGKDVELRCDPISGHTALYWYRQSLGQGLEFLIYFQGNSAPDKSGLPSDRFSAERTGGSVSTLTIQRTQQEDSAVYLCASSPISGYSYNEQFFGPGTRLTVL.